The entry that follows covers one TCR beta chain sequence. Its antigen is as yet unknown. PCR primers comprised 60 Vbeta and 13 Jbeta primers. TCRdb's table, derived via immunoSEQ multiplex PCR, lists solely in-frame clones and lacks some. Here the sample spans 100,000 to 150,000 clones, about 80% being singletons. This sample stems from a study of cytomegalovirus exposure and HLA in healthy donors. Study-level findings and limits: Among TCR beta chains, those listed as cytomegalovirus-associated numbered around 160. An observed cluster of highly shared sequence variants was recorded as a likely sequencing artifact. Later analysis identified 16,951 TCR beta sequences associated with HLA alleles, using a false discovery rate threshold of 0.05.

Input material: PBMCs. The clonotype originates from a man in his forties in good health and CMV-seronegative.

CDR3 region: CAATGTGGQNTEAFF. The CDR3 DNA reads as TGTGCCGCTACCGGGACAGGGGGCCAGAACACTGAAGCTTTCTTT. V is TRBV10-3 and J is TRBJ1-1, with TRBD1 matching 12 bases. CDR1 and CDR2 from the germline V gene are ENHRY and SYGVKD. V gave up 11 bases and J gave up 1 base; unmatched junction bases: 8. This CDR3 has 15 residues.